This TCR beta chain is from a study of T cells in Graves' hyperthyroidism and ophthalmopathy. In the study overall: The authors collected peripheral blood at initial diagnosis, before any treatment.

Trimming removed 1 base from V and 6 bases from J, with 6 bases in between. This CDR3 has 13 residues. Looked up from germline, CDR1 is SGHAT and CDR2 is FQNNGV. The CDR3 regions of TCR beta were amplified from RNA transcripts. TCR CDR3 underwent first-round RT-PCR with the HTBI primer set. TCRdb re-called the multiplex PCR reads with MiXCR, one entry per CDR3 protein. The sample includes around 500,000 distinct CDR3 sequences, 14% of them seen just once. This clonotype was observed many times. The TCR sequence derives from a middle-aged woman with Graves' hyperthyroidism. This chain connects TRBV11-2 to TRBJ2-2, with D tentatively TRBD2 (5 bases). Sequenced: blood. The CDR3 protein is CASSLAGSGELFF. The DNA for the CDR3 is TGTGCCAGCAGCTTAGCGGGGTCCGGGGAGCTGTTTTTT.